The clone carrying this TCR beta chain was picked up a small number of times. Antigen specificity is unknown. This record belongs to a study of blood T cells in healthy people across ages. Background on the study: With template switching, about one barcoded beta molecule was captured per two T cells.

CDR1 is KGHDR, CDR2 SFDVKD, per germline. There are 13 residues in the CDR3. The V gene lost 3 bases and the J gene lost 2 bases, with 6 bases spanning the gap. Then a second PCR, running about 6 to 12 cycles, was carried out with a sample-barcoded 5' primer and a J-beta primer mix. TCRdb fed the 5' RACE reads into MiXCR, producing one record per CDR3 protein. The sample lists some 1.8 million distinct CDR3 sequences, roughly 43% occurring once. Study conclusions and caveats: Relative to aged donors, long-lived donors carried more naive CD4+ cells and displayed higher diversity.

This TCR was sampled from a human donor in good health. Sequencing used blood. The V and J genes are TRBV24-1 and TRBJ2-5, with a weak D call TRBD2 (5 bases). Here the CDR3 DNA reads TGTGCCACCAGTGATCCGGGGCAAGAGACCCAGTACTTC. Encoded protein: CATSDPGQETQYF.